These 15 T cell receptor beta chains were all obtained from the same sample, sequenced in a study of CD8 T cells in Susac syndrome (dated by TCRdb to about 2019). The method behind the library was the immunoSEQ multiplex PCR assay. RNA was extracted with the RNeasy kit and 0.5 to 1 ug was reverse transcribed using random hexamers. TCRdb handled the public reads itself, with Q25 trimming in fastp and clone calling in MiXCR, and kept productive beta chains. Each CDR3 protein gets just one entry, which takes the most common genes and DNA from the rows behind it. The sample includes some 300,000 distinct CDR3 sequences, with 85% observed a single time. Of the sample, 0.2% to 0.25% is held by the ten largest clones. The specimen sequenced was CD8+ T cells from PBMCs. The receptor set was obtained from a human donor with multiple sclerosis.

V gene TRBV20-1 combines with J gene TRBJ2-3; D perhaps matches TRBD2 (6 bases). V lost 1 base and J lost 1, with 18 bases in between. The CDR3 runs 17 residues. Germline V gene data show CDR1 as DFQATT and CDR2 as SNEGSKA (reference sequence). CDR3 protein: CSARGNPRESGTDTQYF. The CDR3 bases are TGCAGTGCTAGAGGTAACCCCCGGGAGAGTGGCACAGATACGCAGTATTTT.

The chain has TRBV2 and TRBJ1-1, with 9 bases that match TRBD1. Per the germline V gene, CDR1 is SNHLY and CDR2 is FYNNEI. The ends lost 5 bases at V and 7 bases at J; junction bases unmatched: 2. The CDR3 runs 12 residues. In DNA, the CDR3 is TGTGCCAGCAGTCGGACAGGGGTTGAAGCTTTCTTT. Translated: CASSRTGVEAFF.

The chain has TRBV27 and TRBJ2-7; D is uncertain. This CDR3 spans 14 amino acids. Germline CDR1 and CDR2: MNHEY and SMNVEV (reference sequence). V was trimmed by 5 bases and J by 2 bases, leaving 13 bases between them. In DNA, the CDR3 is TGTGCCAGCAGTATCGGACGGTGGGCCTACGAGCAGTACTTC. Translating gives CASSIGRWAYEQYF.

The chain links TRBV9 to TRBJ2-1, with TRBD2 matching over 8 bases. The CDR3 spans 17 residues. Germline V gives CDR1 SGDLS, CDR2 YYNGEE. J lost 4 bases, V lost 3 bases, and 12 bases had no gene match. The CDR3 loop reads CASSARGAGAGYNEQFF. The CDR3 DNA reads TGTGCCAGCAGCGCCCGAGGAGCGGGGGCGGGTTACAATGAGCAGTTCTTC.

The chain joins TRBV4-3 to TRBJ1-2, with 9 bases fitting TRBD1. Per germline, CDR1 LGHNA and CDR2 YSLEER. CDR3 length equals 15 residues. Losses at the gene ends were 1 base for V and 5 bases for J; bases not matched to a gene: 5. CDR3 sequence: CASSQGWTGEYGYTF. In DNA form, the CDR3 reads TGCGCCAGCAGCCAAGGTTGGACAGGGGAATATGGCTACACCTTC.

The rearrangement uses TRBV28 and TRBJ2-7; 14 bases map to TRBD2. The trim removed 3 bases at V and 3 bases at J, leaving 7 bases unmatched. Looked up from germline, CDR1 is MDHEN and CDR2 is SYDVKM. The length of the CDR3 is 17 residues. CDR3 bases: TGTGCCAGCAGTTTCTCGACTGGGACTAGCGGGAGCTACGAGCAGTACTTC. Its protein is CASSFSTGTSGSYEQYF.

The genes are TRBV12-5 and TRBJ1-1; D is possibly TRBD1 (6 bases). Germline V gives CDR1 LGHNT, CDR2 FRNRAP. V lost 4 bases and J 2 bases, leaving 17 bases between the germline ends. This CDR3 is built from 16 residues. In DNA, the CDR3 is TGTGCTAGTGGTTCTGCCGTGGGGGCGGGAAACACTGAAGCTTTCTTT. Translation: CASGSAVGAGNTEAFF. The full variable domain, in which reference TRBV12-5 and TRBJ1-1 provide the parts outside the CDR3, is DARVTQTPRHKVTEMGQEVTMRCQPILGHNTVFWYRQTMMQGLELLAYFRNRAPLDDSGMPKDRFSAEMPDATLATLKIQPSEPRDSAVYFCASGSAVGAGNTEAFFGQGTRLTVV.

The chain combines TRBV15 with TRBJ2-1, with D hard to call. Between the trimmed V and J ends, which lost 7 bases and 4 bases, there was a span of 11 bases. CDR3 length: 13 residues. CDR1 and CDR2 (germline): LNHNV, YYDKDF (reference sequence). CDR3 in DNA: TGTGCCACCACCTCTCCCCTGTACAATGAGCAGTTCTTC. This gives the protein CATTSPLYNEQFF.

The chain links TRBV12-3 or TRBV12-4 to TRBJ1-1; D may be TRBD1 (5 bases). This CDR3 comprises 16 residues. The V end lost 6 bases, the J end lost 1 base, and 18 bases lay between the germline ends. CDR3 loop: CASSGYTGTKNTEAFF. The CDR3 bases are TGTGCCAGCAGCGGATACACTGGGACGAAGAACACTGAAGCTTTCTTT.

The J gene is TRBJ2-3, the V gene TRBV5-4; D gene unclear. Germline CDR1 and CDR2: SGHNT and YYREEE (reference sequence). The germline V and J ends were trimmed by 0 bases and 6 bases, with 8 bases remaining between them. This CDR3 is 13 amino acids long. The CDR3 reads CASSLALVDTQYF. CDR3 nucleotides: TGTGCCAGCAGCTTGGCCCTAGTGGATACGCAGTATTTT.

This chain links TRBV6-2 or TRBV6-3 with TRBJ1-2, with a possible D match to TRBD1 (6 bases). Trimming shortened V by 4 bases and J by 0 bases, and 9 bases separated the two germline ends. Germline V gene data show CDR1 as MNHEY and CDR2 as SVGEGT. This CDR3 spans 14 amino acids. The CDR3 region is CASSFGTTNYGYTF. The CDR3 nucleotides are TGTGCCAGCAGTTTCGGGACAACTAACTATGGCTACACCTTC.

As for this clonotype: At one boundary the junction diverges from the germline segment, which might be a read error. The chain has TRBV7-3 and TRBJ2-7; 11 bases map to TRBD2. The CDR3 contains 15 residues. Germline V gene lookup returns CDR1 SGHTA and CDR2 FQGTGA. CDR3 loop: CASSLTSGSGYEQYF. CDR3 sequence (DNA): TGTGCCAGCAGCCTAACTAGCGGGAGTGGCTACGAGCAGTACTTC. Combining the CDR3 with reference TRBV7-3 and TRBJ2-7 gives the whole variable domain GAGVSQTPSNKVTEKGKYVELRCDPISGHTALYWYRQSLGQGPEFLIYFQGTGAADDSGLPNDRFFAVRPEGSVSTLKIQRTERGDSAVYLCASSLTSGSGYEQYFGPGTRLTVT.

This clonotype was seen only once. This sequence joins TRBV27 and TRBJ2-1; TRBD1 aligns across 9 bases. Germline V gene lookup returns CDR1 MNHEY and CDR2 SMNVEV (reference sequence). CDR3 length: 17 amino acids. V lost 5 bases to trimming and J lost 3 bases; unmatched junction nucleotides: 11. The CDR3 loop is CASSASPPGQGYNEQFF. The CDR3 coding sequence is TGTGCCAGCAGTGCGTCGCCCCCGGGACAGGGCTACAATGAGCAGTTCTTC.

The chain recombines TRBV6-2 or TRBV6-3 with TRBJ1-5; D is undetermined. The CDR3 totals 13 residues. CDR1 and CDR2 from the germline V gene are MNHEY and SVGEGT. Trimming cost V 4 bases and J 7 bases, with 11 bases left between them. The CDR3 is CASSWWEEQPQHF. DNA for the CDR3: TGTGCCAGCAGTTGGTGGGAAGAACAGCCCCAGCATTTT.

CDR3: CASSPNSGHYNEQFF. The CDR3 region has the DNA TGCGCCAGCAGCCCAAATTCCGGACATTACAATGAGCAGTTCTTC. The rearrangement uses TRBV4-1 and TRBJ2-1; possible D gene TRBD1, 5 bases. V gave up 4 bases and J gave up 4 bases, with 14 bases separating them. This CDR3 contains 15 residues. CDR1 is MGHRA, CDR2 YSYEKL, per germline.